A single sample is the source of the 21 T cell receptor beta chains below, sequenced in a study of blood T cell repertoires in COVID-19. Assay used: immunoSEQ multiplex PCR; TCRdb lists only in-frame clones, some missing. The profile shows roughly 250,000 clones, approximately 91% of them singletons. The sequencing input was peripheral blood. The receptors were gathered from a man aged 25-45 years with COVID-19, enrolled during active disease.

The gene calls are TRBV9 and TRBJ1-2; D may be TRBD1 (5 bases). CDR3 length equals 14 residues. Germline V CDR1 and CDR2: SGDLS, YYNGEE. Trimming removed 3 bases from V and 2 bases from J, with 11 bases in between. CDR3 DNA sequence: TGTGCCAGCAGCGCCATAACAGGCAACTATGGCTACACCTTC. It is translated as CASSAITGNYGYTF.

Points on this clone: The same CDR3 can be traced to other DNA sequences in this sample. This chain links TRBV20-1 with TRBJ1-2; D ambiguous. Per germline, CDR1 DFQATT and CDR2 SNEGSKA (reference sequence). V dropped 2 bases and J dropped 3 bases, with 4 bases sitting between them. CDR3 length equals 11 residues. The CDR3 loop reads CSARQDYGYTF. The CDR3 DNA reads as TGCAGTGCTAGACAGGACTATGGCTACACCTTC.

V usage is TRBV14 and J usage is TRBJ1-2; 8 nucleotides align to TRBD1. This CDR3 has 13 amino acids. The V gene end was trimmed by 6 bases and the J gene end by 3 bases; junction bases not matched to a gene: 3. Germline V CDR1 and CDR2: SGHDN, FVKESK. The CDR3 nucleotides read TGTGCCAGCAGACAGGGGGTAGACTATGGCTACACCTTC. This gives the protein CASRQGVDYGYTF.

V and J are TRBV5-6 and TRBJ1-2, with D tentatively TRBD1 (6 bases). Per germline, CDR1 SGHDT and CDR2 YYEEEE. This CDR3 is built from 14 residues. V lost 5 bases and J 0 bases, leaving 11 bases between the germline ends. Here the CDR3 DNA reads TGTGCCAGCAGGATACAGGGCACTAACTATGGCTACACCTTC. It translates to CASRIQGTNYGYTF.

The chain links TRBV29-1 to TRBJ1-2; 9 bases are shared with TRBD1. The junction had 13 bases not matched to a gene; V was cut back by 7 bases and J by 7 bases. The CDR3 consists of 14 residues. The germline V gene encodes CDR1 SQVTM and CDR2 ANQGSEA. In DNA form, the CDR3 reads TGCAGCGCCGACCCGGGACAGGGAGGAAGTGGCTACACCTTC. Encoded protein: CSADPGQGGSGYTF.

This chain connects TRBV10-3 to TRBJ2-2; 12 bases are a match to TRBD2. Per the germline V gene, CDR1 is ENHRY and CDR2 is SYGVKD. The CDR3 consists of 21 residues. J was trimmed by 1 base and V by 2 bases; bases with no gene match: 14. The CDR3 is CAISERTVRTSGALNTGELFF. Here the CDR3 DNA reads TGTGCCATCAGTGAGCGGACAGTGAGGACTAGCGGGGCGCTGAACACCGGGGAGCTGTTTTTT.

The CDR3: CASAKTGGKSGYTF. Here the CDR3 DNA reads TGTGCCAGCGCGAAAACAGGGGGCAAAAGTGGCTACACCTTC. The chain employs TRBV7-9 and TRBJ1-2; 9 nucleotides agree with TRBD1. Germline V gene data show CDR1 as SEHNR and CDR2 as FQNEAQ (reference sequence). The J segment lost 7 bases and the V segment lost 8 bases, leaving 11 bases of the junction unmatched. The CDR3 contains 14 residues.

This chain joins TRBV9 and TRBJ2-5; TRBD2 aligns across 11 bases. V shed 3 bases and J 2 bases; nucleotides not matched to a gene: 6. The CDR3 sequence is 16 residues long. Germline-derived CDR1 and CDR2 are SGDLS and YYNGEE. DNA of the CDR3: TGTGCCAGCAGCGAACTATTAGCGGGGGGGCAAGAGACCCAGTACTTC. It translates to CASSELLAGGQETQYF. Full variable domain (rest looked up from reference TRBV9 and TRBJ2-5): DSGVTQTPKHLITATGQRVTLRCSPRSGDLSVYWYQQSLDQGLQFLIQYYNGEERAKGNILERFSAQQFPDLHSELNLSSLELGDSALYFCASSELLAGGQETQYFGPGTRLLVL.

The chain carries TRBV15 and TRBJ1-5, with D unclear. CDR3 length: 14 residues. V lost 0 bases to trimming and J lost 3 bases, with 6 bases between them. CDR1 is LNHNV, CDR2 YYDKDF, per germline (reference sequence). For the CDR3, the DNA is TGTGCCACCAGCAGAGATCCCTACAATCAGCCCCAGCATTTT. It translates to CATSRDPYNQPQHF.

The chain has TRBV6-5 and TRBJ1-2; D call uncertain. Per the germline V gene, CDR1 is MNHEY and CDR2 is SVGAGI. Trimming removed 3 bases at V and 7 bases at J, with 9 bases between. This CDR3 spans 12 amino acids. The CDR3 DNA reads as TGTGCCAGCAGTTATGTGATCGGTGGCTACACCTTC. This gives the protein CASSYVIGGYTF.

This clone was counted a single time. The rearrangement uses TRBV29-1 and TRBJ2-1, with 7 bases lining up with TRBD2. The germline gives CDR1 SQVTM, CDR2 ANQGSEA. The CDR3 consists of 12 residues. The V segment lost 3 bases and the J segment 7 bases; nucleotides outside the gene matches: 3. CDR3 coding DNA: TGCAGCGTTGATGTGGGGGGGAATGAGCAGTTCTTC. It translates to CSVDVGGNEQFF.

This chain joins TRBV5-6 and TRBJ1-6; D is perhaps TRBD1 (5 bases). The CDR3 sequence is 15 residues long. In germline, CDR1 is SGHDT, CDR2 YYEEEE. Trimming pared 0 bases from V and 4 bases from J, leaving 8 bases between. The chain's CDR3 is CASSLVGGYNSPLHF. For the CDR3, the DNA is TGTGCCAGCAGCTTGGTTGGGGGGTATAATTCACCCCTCCACTTT.

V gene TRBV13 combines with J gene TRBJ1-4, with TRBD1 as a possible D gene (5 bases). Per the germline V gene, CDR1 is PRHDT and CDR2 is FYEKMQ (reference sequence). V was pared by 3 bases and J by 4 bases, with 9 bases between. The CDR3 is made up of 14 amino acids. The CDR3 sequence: CASSFQGSNEKLFF. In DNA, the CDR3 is TGTGCCAGCAGCTTTCAGGGAAGTAATGAAAAACTGTTTTTT.

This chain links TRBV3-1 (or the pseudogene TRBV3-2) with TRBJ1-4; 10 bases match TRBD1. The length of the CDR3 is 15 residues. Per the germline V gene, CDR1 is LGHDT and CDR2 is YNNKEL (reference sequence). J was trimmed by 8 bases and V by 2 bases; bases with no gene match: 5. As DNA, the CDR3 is TGTGCCAGCAGCCAAAAGACAGGGGGCTTGGAAAAACTGTTTTTT. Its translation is CASSQKTGGLEKLFF.

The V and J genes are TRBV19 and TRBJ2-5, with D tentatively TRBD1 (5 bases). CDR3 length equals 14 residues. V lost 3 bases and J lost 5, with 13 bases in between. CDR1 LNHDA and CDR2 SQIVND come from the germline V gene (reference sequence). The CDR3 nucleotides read TGTGCCAGTAGTATCCAGGGCAGTCAGGAGACCCAGTACTTC. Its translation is CASSIQGSQETQYF. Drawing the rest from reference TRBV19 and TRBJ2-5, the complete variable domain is DGGITQSPKYLFRKEGQNVTLSCEQNLNHDAMYWYRQDPGQGLRLIYYSQIVNDFQKGDIAEGYSVSREKKESFPLTVTSAQKNPTAFYLCASSIQGSQETQYFGPGTRLLVL.

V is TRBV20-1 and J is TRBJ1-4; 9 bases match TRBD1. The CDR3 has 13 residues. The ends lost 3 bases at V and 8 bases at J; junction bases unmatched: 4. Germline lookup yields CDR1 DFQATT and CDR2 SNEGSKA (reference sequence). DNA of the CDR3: TGCAGTGCTAGTCGGACAGGGGTGGAAAAACTGTTTTTT. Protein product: CSASRTGVEKLFF.

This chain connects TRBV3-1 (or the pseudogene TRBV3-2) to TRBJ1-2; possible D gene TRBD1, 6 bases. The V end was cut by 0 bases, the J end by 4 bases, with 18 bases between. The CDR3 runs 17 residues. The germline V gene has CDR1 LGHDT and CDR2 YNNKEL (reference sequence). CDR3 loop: CASSQERWGGAGYGYTF. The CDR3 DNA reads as TGTGCCAGCAGCCAAGAAAGGTGGGGGGGCGCTGGCTATGGCTACACCTTC.

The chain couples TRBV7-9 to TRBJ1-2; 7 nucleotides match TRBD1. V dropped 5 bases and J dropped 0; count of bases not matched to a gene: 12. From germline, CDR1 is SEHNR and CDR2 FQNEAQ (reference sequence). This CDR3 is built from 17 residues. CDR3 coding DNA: TGTGCCAGCAGCCCACCGACAGGGACAACTTCTAACTATGGCTACACCTTC. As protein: CASSPPTGTTSNYGYTF.

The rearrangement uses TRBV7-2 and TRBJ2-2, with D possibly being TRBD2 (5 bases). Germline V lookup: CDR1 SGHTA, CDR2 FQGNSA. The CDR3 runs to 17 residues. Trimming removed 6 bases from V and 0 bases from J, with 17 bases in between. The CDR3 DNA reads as TGTGCCAGCAGTTTTGGACGGGCGGGCGCGAACACCGGGGAGCTGTTTTTT. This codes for CASSFGRAGANTGELFF.

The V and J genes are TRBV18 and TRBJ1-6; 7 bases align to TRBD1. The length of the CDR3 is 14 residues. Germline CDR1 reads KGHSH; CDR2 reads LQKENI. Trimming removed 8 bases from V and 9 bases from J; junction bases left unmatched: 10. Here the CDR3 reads CASSDRADSSPLHF. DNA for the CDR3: TGTGCCAGCAGTGACAGGGCCGATAGTTCACCCCTCCACTTT.

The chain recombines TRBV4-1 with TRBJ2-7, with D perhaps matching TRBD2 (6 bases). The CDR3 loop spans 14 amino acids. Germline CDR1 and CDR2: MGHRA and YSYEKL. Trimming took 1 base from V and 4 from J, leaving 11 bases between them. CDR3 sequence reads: CASSQVLASYEQYF. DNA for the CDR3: TGCGCCAGCAGCCAAGTACTAGCCAGTTACGAGCAGTACTTC.